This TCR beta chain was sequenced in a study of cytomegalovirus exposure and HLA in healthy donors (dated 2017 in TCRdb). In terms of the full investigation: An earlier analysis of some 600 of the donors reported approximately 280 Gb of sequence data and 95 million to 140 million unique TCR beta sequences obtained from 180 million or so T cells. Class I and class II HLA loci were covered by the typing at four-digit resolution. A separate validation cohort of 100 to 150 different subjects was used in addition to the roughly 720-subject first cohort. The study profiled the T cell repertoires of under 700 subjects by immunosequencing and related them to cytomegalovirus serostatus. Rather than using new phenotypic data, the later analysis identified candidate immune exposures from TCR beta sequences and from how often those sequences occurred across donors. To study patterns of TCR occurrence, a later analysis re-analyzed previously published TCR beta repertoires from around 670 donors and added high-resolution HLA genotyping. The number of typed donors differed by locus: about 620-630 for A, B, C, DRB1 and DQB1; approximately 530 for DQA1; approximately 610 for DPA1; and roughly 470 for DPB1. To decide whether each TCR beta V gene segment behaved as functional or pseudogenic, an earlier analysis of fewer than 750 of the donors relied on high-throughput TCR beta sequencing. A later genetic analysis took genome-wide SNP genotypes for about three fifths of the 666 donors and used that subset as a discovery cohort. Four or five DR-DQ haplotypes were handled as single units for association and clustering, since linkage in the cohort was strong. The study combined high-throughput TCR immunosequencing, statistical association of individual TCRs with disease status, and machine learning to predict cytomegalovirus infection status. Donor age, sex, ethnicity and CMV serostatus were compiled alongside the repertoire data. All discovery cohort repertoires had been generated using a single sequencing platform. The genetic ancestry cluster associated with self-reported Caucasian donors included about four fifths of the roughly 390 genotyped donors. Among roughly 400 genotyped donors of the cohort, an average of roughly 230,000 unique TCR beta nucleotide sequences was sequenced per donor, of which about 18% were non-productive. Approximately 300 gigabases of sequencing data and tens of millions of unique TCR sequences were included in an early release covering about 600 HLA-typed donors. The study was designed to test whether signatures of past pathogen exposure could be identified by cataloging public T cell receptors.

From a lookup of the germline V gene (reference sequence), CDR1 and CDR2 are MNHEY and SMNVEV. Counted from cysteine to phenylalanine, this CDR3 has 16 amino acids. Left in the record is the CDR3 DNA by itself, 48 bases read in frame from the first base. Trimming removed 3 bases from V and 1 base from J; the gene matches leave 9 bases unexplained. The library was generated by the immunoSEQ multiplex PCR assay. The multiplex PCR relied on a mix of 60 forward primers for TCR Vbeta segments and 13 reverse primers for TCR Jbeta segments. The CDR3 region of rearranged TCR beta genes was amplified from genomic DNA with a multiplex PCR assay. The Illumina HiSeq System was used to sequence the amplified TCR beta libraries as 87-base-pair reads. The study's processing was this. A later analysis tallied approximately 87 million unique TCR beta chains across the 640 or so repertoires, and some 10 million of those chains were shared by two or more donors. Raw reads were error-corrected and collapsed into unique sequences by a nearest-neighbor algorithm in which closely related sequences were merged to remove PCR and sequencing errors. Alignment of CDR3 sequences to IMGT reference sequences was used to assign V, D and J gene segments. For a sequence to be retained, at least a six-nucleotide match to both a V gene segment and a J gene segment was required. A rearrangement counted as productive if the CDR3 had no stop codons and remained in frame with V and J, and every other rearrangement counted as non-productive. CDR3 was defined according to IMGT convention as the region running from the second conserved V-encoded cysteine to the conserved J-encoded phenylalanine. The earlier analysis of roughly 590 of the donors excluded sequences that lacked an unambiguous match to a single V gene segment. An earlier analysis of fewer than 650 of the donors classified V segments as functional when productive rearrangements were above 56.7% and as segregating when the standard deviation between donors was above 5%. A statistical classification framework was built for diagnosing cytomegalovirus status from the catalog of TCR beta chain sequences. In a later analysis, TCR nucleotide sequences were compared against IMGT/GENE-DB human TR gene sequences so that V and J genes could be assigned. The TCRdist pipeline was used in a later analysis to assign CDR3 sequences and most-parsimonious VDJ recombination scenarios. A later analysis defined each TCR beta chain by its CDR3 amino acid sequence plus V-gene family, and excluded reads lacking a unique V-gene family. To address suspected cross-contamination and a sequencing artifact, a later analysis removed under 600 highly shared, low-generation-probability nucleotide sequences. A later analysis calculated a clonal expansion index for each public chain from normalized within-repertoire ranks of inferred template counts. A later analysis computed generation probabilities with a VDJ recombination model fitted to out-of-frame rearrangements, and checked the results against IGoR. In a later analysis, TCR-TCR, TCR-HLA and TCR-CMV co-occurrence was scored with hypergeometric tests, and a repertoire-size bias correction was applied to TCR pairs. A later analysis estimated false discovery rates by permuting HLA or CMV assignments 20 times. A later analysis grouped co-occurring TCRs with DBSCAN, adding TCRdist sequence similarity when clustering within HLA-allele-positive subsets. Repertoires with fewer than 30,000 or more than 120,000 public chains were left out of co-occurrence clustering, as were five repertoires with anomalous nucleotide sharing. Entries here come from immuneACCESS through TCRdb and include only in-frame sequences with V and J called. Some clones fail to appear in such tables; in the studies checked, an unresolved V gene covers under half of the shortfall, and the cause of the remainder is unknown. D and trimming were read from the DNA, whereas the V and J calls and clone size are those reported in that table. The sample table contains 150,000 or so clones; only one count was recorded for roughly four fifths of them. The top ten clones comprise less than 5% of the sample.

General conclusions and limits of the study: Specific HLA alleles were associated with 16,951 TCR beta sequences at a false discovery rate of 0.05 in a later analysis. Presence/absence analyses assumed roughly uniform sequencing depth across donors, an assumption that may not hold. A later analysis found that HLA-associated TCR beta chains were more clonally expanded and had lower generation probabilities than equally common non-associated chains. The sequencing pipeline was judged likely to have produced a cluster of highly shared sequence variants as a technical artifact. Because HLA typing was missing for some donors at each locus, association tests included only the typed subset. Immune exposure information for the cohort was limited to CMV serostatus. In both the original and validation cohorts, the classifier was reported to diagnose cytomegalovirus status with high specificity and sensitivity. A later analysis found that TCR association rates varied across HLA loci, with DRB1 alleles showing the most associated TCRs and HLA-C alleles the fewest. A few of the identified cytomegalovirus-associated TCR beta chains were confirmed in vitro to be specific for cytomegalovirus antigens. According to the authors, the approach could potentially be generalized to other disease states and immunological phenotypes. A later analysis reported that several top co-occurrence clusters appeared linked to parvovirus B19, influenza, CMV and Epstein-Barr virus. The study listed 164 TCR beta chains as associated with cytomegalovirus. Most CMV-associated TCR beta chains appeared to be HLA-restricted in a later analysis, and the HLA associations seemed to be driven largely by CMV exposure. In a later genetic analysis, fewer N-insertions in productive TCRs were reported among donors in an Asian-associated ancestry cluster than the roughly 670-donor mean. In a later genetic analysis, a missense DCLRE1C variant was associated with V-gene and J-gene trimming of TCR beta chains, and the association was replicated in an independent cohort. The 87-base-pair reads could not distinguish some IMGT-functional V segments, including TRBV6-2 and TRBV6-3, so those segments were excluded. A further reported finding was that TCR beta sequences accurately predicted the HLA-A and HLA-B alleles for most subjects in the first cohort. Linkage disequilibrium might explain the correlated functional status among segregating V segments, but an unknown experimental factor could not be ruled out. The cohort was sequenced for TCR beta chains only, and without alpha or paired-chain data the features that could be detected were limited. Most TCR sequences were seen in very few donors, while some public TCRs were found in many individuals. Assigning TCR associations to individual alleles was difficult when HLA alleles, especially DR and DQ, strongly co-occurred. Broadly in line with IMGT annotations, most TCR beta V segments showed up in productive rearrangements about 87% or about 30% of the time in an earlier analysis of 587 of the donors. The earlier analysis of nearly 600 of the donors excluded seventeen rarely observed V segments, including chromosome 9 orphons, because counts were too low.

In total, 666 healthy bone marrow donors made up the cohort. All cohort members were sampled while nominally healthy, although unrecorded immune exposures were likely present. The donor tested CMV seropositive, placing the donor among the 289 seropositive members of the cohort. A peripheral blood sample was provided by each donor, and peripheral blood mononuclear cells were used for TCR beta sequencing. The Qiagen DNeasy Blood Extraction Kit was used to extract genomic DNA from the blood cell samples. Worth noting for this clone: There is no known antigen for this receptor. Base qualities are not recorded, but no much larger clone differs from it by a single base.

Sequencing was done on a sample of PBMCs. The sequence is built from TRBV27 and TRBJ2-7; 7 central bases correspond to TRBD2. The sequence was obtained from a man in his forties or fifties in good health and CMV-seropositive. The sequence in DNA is TGTGCCAGCAGTTTTTCGGGGGAGGGTGATTCCTACGAGCAGTACTTC. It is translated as CASSFSGEGDSYEQYF.